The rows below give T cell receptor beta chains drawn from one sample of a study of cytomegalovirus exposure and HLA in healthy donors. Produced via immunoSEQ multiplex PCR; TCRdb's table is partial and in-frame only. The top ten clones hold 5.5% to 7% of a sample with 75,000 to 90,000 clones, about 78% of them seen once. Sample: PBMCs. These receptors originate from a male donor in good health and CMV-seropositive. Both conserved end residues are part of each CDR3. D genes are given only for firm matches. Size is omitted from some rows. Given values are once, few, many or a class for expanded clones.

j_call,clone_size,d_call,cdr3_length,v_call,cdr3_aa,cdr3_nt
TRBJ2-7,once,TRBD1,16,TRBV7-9,CASSTGTGIRSYEQYF,TGTGCCAGCAGCACCGGGACAGGGATCAGGAGCTACGAGCAGTACTTC
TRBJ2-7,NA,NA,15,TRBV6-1,CASRAGAARAYEQYF,TGTGCCAGCAGGGCAGGGGCCGCCAGAGCCTACGAGCAGTACTTC
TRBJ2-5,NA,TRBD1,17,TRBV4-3,CASSQGPSTGSAETQYF,TGCGCCAGCAGCCAAGGGCCTTCGACAGGGAGCGCAGAGACCCAGTACTTC
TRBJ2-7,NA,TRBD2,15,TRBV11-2,CASSLGSGRTYEQYF,TGTGCCAGCAGCTTAGGAAGCGGGAGGACCTACGAGCAGTACTTC
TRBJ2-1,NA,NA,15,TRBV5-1,CASSLQESSYNEQFF,TGCGCCAGCAGCTTACAGGAGAGCTCCTACAATGAGCAGTTCTTC
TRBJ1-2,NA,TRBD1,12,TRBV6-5,CASRRTGESYTF,TGTGCCAGCAGACGGACAGGGGAAAGCTACACCTTC
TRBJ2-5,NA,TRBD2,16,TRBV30,CAWSVATSGRQETQYF,TGTGCCTGGAGTGTGGCGACTAGCGGGAGGCAAGAGACCCAGTACTTC
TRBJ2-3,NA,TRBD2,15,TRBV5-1,CASSAGGPSTDTQYF,TGCGCCAGCAGCGCGGGGGGGCCTAGCACAGATACGCAGTATTTT
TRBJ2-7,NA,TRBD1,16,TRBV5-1,CASSLDGTGNLYEQYF,TGCGCCAGCAGCTTGGATGGGACAGGGAACCTCTACGAGCAGTACTTC
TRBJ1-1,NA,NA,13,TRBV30,CAWSTDMNTEAFF,TGTGCCTGGTCGACAGATATGAACACTGAAGCTTTCTTT
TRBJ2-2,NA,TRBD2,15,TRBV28,CASSRLAGDVGELFF,TGTGCCAGCAGCAGACTAGCGGGAGACGTCGGGGAGCTGTTTTTT
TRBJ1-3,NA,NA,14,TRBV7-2,CASSLPSSGNTIYF,TGTGCCAGCAGCCTCCCGAGCTCTGGAAACACCATATATTTT
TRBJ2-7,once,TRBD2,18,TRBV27,CASSFLGLSGRSSYEQYF,TGTGCCAGCAGTTTCCTGGGACTTAGCGGGCGAAGCTCCTACGAGCAGTACTTC
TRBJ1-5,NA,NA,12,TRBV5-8,CASSLYSQPQHF,TGTGCCAGCAGCTTGTATTCTCAGCCCCAGCATTTT
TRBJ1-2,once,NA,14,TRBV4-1,CASSQVEKSYGYTF,TGCGCCAGCAGCCAAGTCGAGAAGTCCTATGGCTACACCTTC
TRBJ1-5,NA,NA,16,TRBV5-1,CASSWGDGSSNQPQHF,TGCGCCAGCAGCTGGGGGGACGGCTCGAGCAATCAGCCCCAGCATTTT
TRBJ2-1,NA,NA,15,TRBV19,CASSIGGGAYNEQFF,TGTGCCAGTAGTATCGGAGGGGGCGCCTACAATGAGCAGTTCTTC
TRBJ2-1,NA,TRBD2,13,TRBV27,CASSSLLAGVQFF,TGTGCCAGCAGTTCACTACTAGCGGGAGTGCAGTTCTTC
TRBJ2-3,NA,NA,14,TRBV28,CASSFWTNTDTQYF,TGTGCCAGCAGTTTTTGGACTAACACAGATACGCAGTATTTT
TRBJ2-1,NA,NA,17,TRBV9,CASSVERGRVAYNEQFF,TGTGCCAGCAGCGTAGAGAGGGGGAGGGTGGCCTACAATGAGCAGTTCTTC
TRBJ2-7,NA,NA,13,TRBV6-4,CASSRTALGEQYF,TGTGCCAGCAGTAGGACAGCCCTCGGGGAGCAGTACTTC
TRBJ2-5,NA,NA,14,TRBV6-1,CASSVGQRQETQYF,TGTGCCAGCAGTGTGGGGCAGCGACAAGAGACCCAGTACTTC
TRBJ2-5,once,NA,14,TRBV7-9,CASSLRSIRETQYF,TGTGCCAGCAGCTTAAGGAGTATAAGGGAGACCCAGTACTTC
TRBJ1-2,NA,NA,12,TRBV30,CAWRDSYYGYTF,TGTGCCTGGAGGGACAGTTACTATGGCTACACCTTC
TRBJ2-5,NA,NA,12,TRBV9,CASSVSWETQYF,TGTGCCAGCAGCGTCAGTTGGGAGACCCAGTACTTC
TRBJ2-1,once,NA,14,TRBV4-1,CASSRPTENNEQFF,TGCGCCAGCAGCCGCCCGACTGAGAACAATGAGCAGTTCTTC
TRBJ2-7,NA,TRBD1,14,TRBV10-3,CAIRRGQEIYEQYF,TGTGCCATAAGGAGGGGACAGGAGATATACGAGCAGTACTTC
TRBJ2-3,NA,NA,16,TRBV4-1,CASSREGQTSTDTQYF,TGCGCCAGCAGCCGAGAAGGACAGACTAGCACAGATACGCAGTATTTT
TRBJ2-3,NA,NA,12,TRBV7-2,CASSFYLDTQYF,TGTGCCAGCAGCTTTTATCTGGATACGCAGTATTTT
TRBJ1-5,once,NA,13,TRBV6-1,CASSVQGNQPQHF,TGTGCCAGCAGTGTACAGGGAAATCAGCCCCAGCATTTT
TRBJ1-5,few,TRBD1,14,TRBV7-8,CASSLIGGVQPQHF,TGTGCCAGCAGCTTAATAGGGGGCGTTCAGCCCCAGCATTTT
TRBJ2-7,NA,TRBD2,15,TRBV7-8,CASSLLAGGTYEQYF,TGTGCCAGCAGCTTACTAGCGGGAGGTACCTACGAGCAGTACTTC
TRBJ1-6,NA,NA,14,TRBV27,CASSFTGFGSPLHF,TGTGCCAGCAGTTTCACAGGGTTTGGATCACCCCTCCACTTT
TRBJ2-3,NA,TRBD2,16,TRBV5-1,CASAGWLAGGTDTQYF,TGCGCCAGCGCTGGGTGGCTAGCGGGAGGGACAGATACGCAGTATTTT
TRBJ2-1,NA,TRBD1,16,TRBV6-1,CASSEGQGRLYNEQFF,TGTGCCAGCAGTGAAGGACAGGGCCGCCTCTACAATGAGCAGTTCTTC
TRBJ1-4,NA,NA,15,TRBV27,CASSAQWGQREKLFF,TGTGCCAGCAGTGCCCAGTGGGGCCAAAGGGAAAAACTGTTTTTT
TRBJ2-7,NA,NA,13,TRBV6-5,CASRVASSYEQYF,TGTGCCAGCAGGGTGGCTAGCTCCTACGAGCAGTACTTC
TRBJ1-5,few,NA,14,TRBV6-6,CASSPDGNNQPQHF,TGTGCCAGCAGTCCGGACGGGAACAATCAGCCCCAGCATTTT
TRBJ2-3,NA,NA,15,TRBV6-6,CASSNPHRETDTQYF,TGTGCCAGCAGTAATCCACACCGGGAAACAGATACGCAGTATTTT
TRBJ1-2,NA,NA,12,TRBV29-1,CSVSDIFYGYTF,TGCAGCGTTTCGGACATTTTCTATGGCTACACCTTC
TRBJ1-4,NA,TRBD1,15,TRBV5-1,CASSLGTGMGEKLFF,TGCGCCAGCAGCTTGGGGACAGGGATGGGTGAAAAACTGTTTTTT
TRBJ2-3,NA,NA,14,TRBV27,CASSFLTGKGTQYF,TGTGCCAGCAGTTTTTTGACGGGAAAGGGCACGCAGTATTTT
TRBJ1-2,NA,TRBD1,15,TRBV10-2,CASSGQGTSFRGYTF,TGCGCCAGCAGTGGACAGGGGACCTCTTTTCGCGGCTACACCTTC
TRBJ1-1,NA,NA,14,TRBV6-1,CASSEATVHTEAFF,TGTGCCAGCAGTGAAGCGACAGTTCACACTGAAGCTTTCTTT